These 3 T cell receptor beta chains were all obtained from the same sample, sequenced in a study of T cell responses to AZD1222 COVID-19 vaccine. The assay was immunoSEQ multiplex PCR, and TCRdb's table has in-frame clones only and misses some. The repertoire holds 96,000 or so clones, with 80% to 90% as singletons. This specimen consisted of peripheral blood, obtained on day 0 of AZD1222 vaccination. All receptors come from an adult in good health.

V and J are TRBV28 and TRBJ1-4, with a possible D match to TRBD1 (5 bases). The CDR3 loop spans 16 amino acids. V shed 4 bases and J shed 8 bases, with 20 bases lying between them. Germline loops: CDR1 MDHEN, CDR2 SYDVKM. This chain's CDR3 is CASSYVDGGIREKLFF. CDR3 coding DNA: TGTGCCAGCAGTTACGTGGACGGGGGAATCAGGGAAAAACTGTTTTTT.

The CDR3 bases are TGCGCCAGCAGCTTGGAGGGACACTTTACGGGGGAGCTGTTTTTT. This translates into CASSLEGHFTGELFF. The chain recombines TRBV5-1 with TRBJ2-2; TRBD1 might be the D (6 bases). The V end was cut by 0 bases, the J end by 8 bases, with 14 bases between. The CDR3 runs to 15 residues. Germline CDR1 and CDR2: SGHRS and YFSETQ. Variable domain in full (rest from reference TRBV5-1 and TRBJ2-2): KAGVTQTPRYLIKTRGQQVTLSCSPISGHRSVSWYQQTPGQGLQFLFEYFSETQRNKGNFPGRFSGRQFSNSRSEMNVSTLELGDSALYLCASSLEGHFTGELFFGEGSRLTVL.

This chain links TRBV5-1 with TRBJ2-1; D may be TRBD2 (6 bases). CDR3 length: 16 residues. Looked up from germline, CDR1 is SGHRS and CDR2 is YFSETQ. The V gene lost 0 bases and the J gene lost 0 bases, with 10 bases spanning the gap. As DNA, the CDR3 is TGCGCCAGCAGCTTGGCCGGGGGAAGCTCCTACAATGAGCAGTTCTTC. Translation gives CASSLAGGSSYNEQFF. The full variable domain, rest sourced from reference TRBV5-1 and TRBJ2-1, is KAGVTQTPRYLIKTRGQQVTLSCSPISGHRSVSWYQQTPGQGLQFLFEYFSETQRNKGNFPGRFSGRQFSNSRSEMNVSTLELGDSALYLCASSLAGGSSYNEQFFGPGTRLTVL.